What follows are 3 T cell receptor beta chains derived from one specimen sequenced in a study of response to subunit inactivated influenza vaccine. One entry per CDR3 protein results from TCRdb running MiXCR on the RT-PCR reads. The sample holds approximately 530,000 distinct CDR3 sequences; around 7.7% are singletons and the top ten take approximately 14%. Sequences were derived from PBMCs from blood, sampled around 25 months after vaccination. The receptor source for this set is a man in his fifties or sixties who received an inactivated influenza vaccine.

The table lists this clonotype with a few counts. This chain connects TRBV18 to TRBJ1-2, with D perhaps TRBD1 (5 bases). Germline CDR1 is KGHSH and CDR2 is LQKENI. V lost 6 bases, J lost 4 bases, and 12 bases lay in between. CDR3 length equals 13 residues. The CDR3 sequence: CASSGTEFYGYTF. The CDR3 nucleotides are TGTGCCAGCTCCGGGACCGAATTCTATGGCTACACCTTC.

This clonotype was recorded many times. This chain joins TRBV5-1 and TRBJ2-7; 7 bases match TRBD1. The CDR3 is made up of 15 amino acids. Germline V gene sequence: CDR1 SGHRS, CDR2 YFSETQ. The ends lost 0 bases at V and 6 bases at J; junction bases unmatched: 9. DNA for the CDR3: TGCGCCAGCAGCTTGGCTCCGGGACAGAAGCTCGAGCAGTACTTC. This gives the protein CASSLAPGQKLEQYF.

This clonotype was observed many times. The V and J genes are TRBV5-5 and TRBJ2-2; a possible D gene is TRBD1 (6 bases). Germline CDR1 SGHKS, CDR2 YYEKEE (reference sequence). This CDR3 comprises 15 residues. V lost 2 bases, J lost 2 bases, and 10 bases lay in between. CDR3 amino acids: CASSFRDINTGELFF. Written as DNA, the CDR3 is TGTGCCAGCAGCTTCCGGGACATTAACACCGGGGAGCTGTTTTTT.